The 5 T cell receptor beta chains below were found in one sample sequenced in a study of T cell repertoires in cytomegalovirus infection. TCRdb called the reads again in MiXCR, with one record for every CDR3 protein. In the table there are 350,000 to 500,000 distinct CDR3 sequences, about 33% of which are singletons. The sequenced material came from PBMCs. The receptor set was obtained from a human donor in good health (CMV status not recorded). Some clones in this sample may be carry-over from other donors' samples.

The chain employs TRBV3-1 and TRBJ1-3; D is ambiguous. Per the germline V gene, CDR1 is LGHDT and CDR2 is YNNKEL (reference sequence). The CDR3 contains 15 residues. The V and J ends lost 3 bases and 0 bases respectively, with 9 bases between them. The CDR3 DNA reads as TGTGCCAGCAGCCACAAGGGTAACTCTGGAAACACCATATATTTT. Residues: CASSHKGNSGNTIYF.

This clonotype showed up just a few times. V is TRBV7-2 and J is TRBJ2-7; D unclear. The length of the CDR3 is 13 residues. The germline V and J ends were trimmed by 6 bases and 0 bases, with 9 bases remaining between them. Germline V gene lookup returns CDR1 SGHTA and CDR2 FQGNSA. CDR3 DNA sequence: TGTGCCAGCAGTTTAATTGGCTCCTACGAGCAGTACTTC. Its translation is CASSLIGSYEQYF.

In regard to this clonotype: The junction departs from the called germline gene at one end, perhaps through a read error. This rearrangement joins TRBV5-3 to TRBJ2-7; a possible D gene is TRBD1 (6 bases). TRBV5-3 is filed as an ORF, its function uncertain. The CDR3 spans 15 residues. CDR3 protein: CASSLNSGQTYEQYF. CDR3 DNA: TGTGCCAGCAGCTTGAACTCGGGACAAACCTACGAGCAGTACTTC.

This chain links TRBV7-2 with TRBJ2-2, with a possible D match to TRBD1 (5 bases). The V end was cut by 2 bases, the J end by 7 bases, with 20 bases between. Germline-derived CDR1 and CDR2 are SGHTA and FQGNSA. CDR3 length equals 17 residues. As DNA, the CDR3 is TGTGCCAGCAGCTTACTCCAGGGTGGGCTTTCCGTCGGGGAGCTGTTTTTT. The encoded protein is CASSLLQGGLSVGELFF.

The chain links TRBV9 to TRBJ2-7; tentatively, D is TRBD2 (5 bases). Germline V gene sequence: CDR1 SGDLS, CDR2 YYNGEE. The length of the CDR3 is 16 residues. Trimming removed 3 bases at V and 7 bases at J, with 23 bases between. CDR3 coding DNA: TGTGCCAGCAGCGAAGGTCCCCTTAGGCGGCCGGGGGAGCAGTACTTC. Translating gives CASSEGPLRRPGEQYF.